This TCR beta chain was documented in a study of graft-versus-host responses after intestinal transplantation. At the level of the study: Multivisceral, liver-intestinal, or isolated intestinal grafts were transplanted into recipients. Findings of the study overall: Across patients carrying graft-donor T cell macrochimerism, allografts held high graft-versus-host to host-versus-graft clonal ratios.

Germline CDR1 is SGHNT and CDR2 is YYREEE (reference sequence). Trimming pared 1 base from V and 2 bases from J, leaving 13 bases between. CDR3 length: 15 residues. On this clone: Its antigen is undetermined.

This table comes from immunoSEQ multiplex PCR, and its TCRdb copy is limited to in-frame clones, with some not included. This table has some 90,000 clones, 85% to 90% appearing once. Specimen: unstimulated CD4+ T cells sorted from spleen or lymph node cells, collected before intestinal transplant. This chain uses TRBV5-4 with TRBJ2-7; D is unresolved. The source is a human donor who received an intestinal transplant. CDR3 coding DNA: TGTGCCAGCAGCTTGTCGGCGGAAGGTCCCTACGAGCAGTACTTC. Translating gives CASSLSAEGPYEQYF. Complete variable domain (other parts from reference TRBV5-4 and TRBJ2-7): ETGVTQSPTHLIKTRGQQVTLRCSSQSGHNTVSWYQQALGQGPQFIFQYYREEENGRGNFPPRFSGLQFPNYSSELNVNALELDDSALYLCASSLSAEGPYEQYFGPGTRLTVT.